The 9 T cell receptor beta chains reported below all come from one sample, sequenced in a study of T cell responses to AZD1222 COVID-19 vaccine. The assay was immunoSEQ multiplex PCR, and TCRdb's table has in-frame clones only and misses some. In the table there are 200,000 or so clones, roughly 93% of which are singletons. Sequencing used peripheral blood, obtained on day 0 of AZD1222 vaccination. These receptors were taken from an adult in good health.

V and J are TRBV3-1 (or the pseudogene TRBV3-2) and TRBJ2-5; TRBD2 matches at 9 bases. This CDR3 has 16 amino acids. The germline CDR1 and CDR2 sequences are LGHDT and YNNKEL (reference sequence). Trimming removed 1 base from V and 3 bases from J; junction bases left unmatched: 6. This CDR3 reads CASSQVSLAGKETQYF. DNA of the CDR3: TGTGCCAGCAGCCAAGTGAGTCTAGCGGGGAAAGAGACCCAGTACTTC.

Written as DNA, the CDR3 is TGTGCCTGGAGGCATGGGGGGCCATACGAGCAGTACTTC. Its protein is CAWRHGGPYEQYF. The genes are TRBV30 and TRBJ2-7; TRBD1 or TRBD2 may be the D gene (6 bases each). Germline CDR1 GTSNPN, CDR2 SVGIG (reference sequence). The V gene lost 3 bases and the J gene lost 4 bases, with 13 bases spanning the gap. This CDR3 has 13 amino acids.

CDR3 protein: CAWSGVGTGNNQPQHF. The CDR3, as DNA: TGTGCCTGGAGTGGCGTCGGGACAGGCAACAATCAGCCCCAGCATTTT. The V and J genes are TRBV30 and TRBJ1-5, with TRBD1 matching over 8 bases. Trimming at V came to 1 base and at J to 3 bases, leaving 8 bases not matched to a gene. The CDR3 loop spans 16 amino acids. Germline V lookup: CDR1 GTSNPN, CDR2 SVGIG (reference sequence).

This clone has only one observation. The gene calls are TRBV30 and TRBJ2-3, with D hard to call. This CDR3 has 13 residues. Trimming removed 4 bases at V and 2 bases at J, with 10 bases between. Germline CDR1 reads GTSNPN; CDR2 reads SVGIG (reference sequence). CDR3 in amino acids: CAWKQALTDTQYF. In DNA, the CDR3 is TGTGCCTGGAAGCAGGCGCTCACAGATACGCAGTATTTT. The full variable domain, with the rest looked up from reference TRBV30 and TRBJ2-3, is SQTIHQWPATLVQPVGSPLSLECTVEGTSNPNLYWYRQAAGRGLQLLFYSVGIGQISSEVPQNLSASRPQDRQFILSSKKLLLSDSGFYLCAWKQALTDTQYFGPGTRLTVL.

The chain combines TRBV6-5 with TRBJ1-3; no reliable D call. CDR1 and CDR2 (germline): MNHEY, SVGAGI. The CDR3 contains 12 residues. Trimming stripped 6 bases from V and 2 bases from J, with 5 bases between. The CDR3 protein is CASRDTGNTIYF. The CDR3 DNA follows: TGTGCCAGCAGGGATACTGGAAACACCATATATTTT.

This chain joins TRBV6-2 or TRBV6-3 and TRBJ2-7, with a tentative D call TRBD2 (5 bases). The CDR3 contains 15 residues. The germline V and J ends were trimmed by 6 bases and 3 bases, with 18 bases remaining between them. Germline CDR1 MNHEY, CDR2 SVGEGT. This CDR3 reads CASSAGAAWVYEQYF. The CDR3 nucleotides are TGTGCCAGCAGCGCCGGAGCGGCCTGGGTCTACGAGCAGTACTTC.

The chain employs TRBV30 and TRBJ1-2; D is possibly TRBD1 (6 bases). The germline V gene encodes CDR1 GTSNPN and CDR2 SVGIG (reference sequence). The CDR3 loop spans 12 amino acids. Trimming took off 3 bases at V and 2 bases at J, with 7 bases between the two ends. The CDR3 loop is CAWRTGNYGYTF. CDR3 in DNA: TGTGCCTGGAGGACAGGCAACTATGGCTACACCTTC.

V usage is TRBV30 and J usage is TRBJ2-6; D is unclear. V lost 4 bases, J lost 0 bases, and 4 bases lay in between. CDR1 is GTSNPN, CDR2 SVGIG, per germline (reference sequence). The CDR3 is 13 amino acids. The CDR3 spells CAWTSSGANVLTF. The CDR3 nucleotides read TGTGCCTGGACCAGCTCTGGGGCCAACGTCCTGACTTTC.

The genes are TRBV5-1 and TRBJ2-3, with a possible D match to TRBD2 (6 bases). Between the trimmed V and J ends, which lost 6 bases and 6 bases, there was a span of 14 bases. From germline, CDR1 is SGHRS and CDR2 YFSETQ. The CDR3 is 13 residues long. The CDR3 nucleotides are TGCGCCAGCATGAAGGGACTGAGGGATACGCAGTATTTT. Protein product: CASMKGLRDTQYF.